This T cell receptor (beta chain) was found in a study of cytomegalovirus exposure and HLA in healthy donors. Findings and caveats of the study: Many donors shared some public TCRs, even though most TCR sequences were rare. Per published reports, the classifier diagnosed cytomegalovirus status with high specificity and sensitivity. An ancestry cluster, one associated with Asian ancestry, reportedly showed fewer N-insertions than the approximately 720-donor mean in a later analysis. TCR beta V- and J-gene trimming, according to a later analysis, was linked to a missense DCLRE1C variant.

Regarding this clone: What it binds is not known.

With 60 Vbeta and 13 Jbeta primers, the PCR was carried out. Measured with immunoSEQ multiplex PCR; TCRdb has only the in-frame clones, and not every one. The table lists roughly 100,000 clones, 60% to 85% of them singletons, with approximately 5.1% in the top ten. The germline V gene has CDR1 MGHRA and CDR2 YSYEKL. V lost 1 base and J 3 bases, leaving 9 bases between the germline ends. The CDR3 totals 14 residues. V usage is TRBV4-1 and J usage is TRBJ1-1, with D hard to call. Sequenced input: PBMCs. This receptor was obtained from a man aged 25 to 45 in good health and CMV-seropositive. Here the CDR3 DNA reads TGCGCCAGCAGCCAAGCCCCCGGGGACACTGAAGCTTTCTTT. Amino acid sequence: CASSQAPGDTEAFF.